Listed here is a single T cell receptor beta chain. This sample is drawn from a study of T cell responses to AZD1222 COVID-19 vaccine. The method was immunoSEQ multiplex PCR; TCRdb's version includes in-frame clones alone and lacks a portion of them. The sample lists 150,000 to 200,000 clones, approximately 90% seen once, with 2.5% to 3.5% in the top ten. V lost 4 bases and J lost 3; bases outside the gene matches: 3. Per germline, CDR1 SGHDT and CDR2 YYEEEE. The CDR3 is 14 amino acids. V and J are TRBV5-6 and TRBJ1-4; 7 bases agree with TRBD1. The origin of this receptor is an adult in good health. The source was peripheral blood, collected on day 0 of AZD1222 vaccination. The CDR3 is CASSQGQPNEKLFF. As DNA, the CDR3 is TGTGCCAGCAGCCAGGGACAGCCTAATGAAAAACTGTTTTTT.